The clone carrying this TCR beta chain was counted ten times or more. Germline V gene data show CDR1 as SGHRS and CDR2 as YFSETQ. Trimming cost V 7 bases and J 7 bases, with 18 bases left between them. The CDR3 has 13 amino acids. The data belong to a study of response to subunit inactivated influenza vaccine. Each CDR3 protein is one row after TCRdb ran MiXCR on the RT-PCR reads. Among more than 500,000 distinct CDR3 sequences listed, roughly 12% were seen once. This sample was shared with a second study, whose subject was T cells expressing NK-cell markers. This second study notes: Generation of TCR beta cDNA was performed by 5'RACE template switching incorporating UMIs. Investigators obtained TCR beta repertoires from sorted CD3+CD56+NKG2C+, CD3+CD56+NKG2C- and CD3+CD56-NKG2C+ T cells.

This TCR derives from a man in his fifties who received an inactivated influenza vaccine. The sequencing used PBMCs from blood, collected on the day of vaccination. The rearrangement uses TRBV5-1 and TRBJ2-7; D is ambiguous. This CDR3 reads CASGSPRQREQYF. The CDR3 DNA reads as TGCGCCAGCGGATCCCCTAGGCAGAGAGAGCAGTACTTC.